This T cell receptor beta chain was recorded in a study of shared clonotypes between healthy human individuals. Findings of the study overall: In general, naive subsets displayed greater estimated richness than memory subsets did. Blood alone was sampled, and tissue repertoires likely differ.

With regard to this clone: Its antigen is unidentified.

This CDR3 is built from 12 residues. With 5 bases removed from V and 9 bases from J, the gap between germline ends came to 11 bases. Germline V gene lookup returns CDR1 SGHTA and CDR2 FQGNSA. Splitting of each subset's genomic DNA was done evenly across several immunoSEQ plates. Measured with immunoSEQ multiplex PCR; TCRdb has only the in-frame clones, and not every one. The sample yields over a million clones, around 78% seen once. The chain couples TRBV7-2 to TRBJ2-4; D call uncertain. The source of this sequence is a man in his late teens or twenties in good health. Some clones in this sample may be carry-over from other donors' samples. Sequencing was done on a sample of memory CD4+ T cells from PBMCs. As to subset: CD45RA-negative fraction. The CDR3 bases are TGTGCCAGCAGCCCACCCGGCACCATTCAGTACTTC. Protein: CASSPPGTIQYF.